Below are 22 T cell receptor beta chains sequenced from a single sample in a study of cytomegalovirus exposure and HLA in healthy donors. The primer mix had 60 Vbeta and 13 Jbeta primers. TCRdb's copy holds only in-frame clones and misses some; the assay was immunoSEQ multiplex PCR. The sample lists 100,000 or so clones; 75% were seen once. Sample: PBMCs. All receptors come from a young woman in good health and CMV-seropositive.

V usage is TRBV5-6 and J usage is TRBJ1-2; TRBD1 is a possible D gene (6 bases). Trimming shortened V by 0 bases and J by 4 bases, and 13 bases separated the two germline ends. CDR1 is SGHDT and CDR2 is YYEEEE in the germline V gene. This CDR3 is 15 amino acids long. The CDR3: CASSLEASRGYGYTF. CDR3 in DNA: TGTGCCAGCAGCTTGGAGGCCAGCAGGGGCTATGGCTACACCTTC.

The sample holds a few counts of this clone. V and J are TRBV2 and TRBJ1-1, with D possibly being TRBD1 (6 bases). CDR3 size: 14 residues. V gave up 6 bases and J gave up 6 bases, with 17 bases separating them. The germline V gene has CDR1 SNHLY and CDR2 FYNNEI. CDR3 DNA: TGTGCCAGCAGAATAGGACAGTTCAACTCTGAAGCTTTCTTT. It codes for CASRIGQFNSEAFF.

This chain joins TRBV6-1 and TRBJ1-2; D is uncertain. The CDR3 consists of 16 residues. Trimming removed 1 base at V and 4 bases at J, with 16 bases between. Germline loops: CDR1 MNHNS, CDR2 SASEGT. CDR3: CASSEGAGDSGYGYTF. The CDR3 DNA reads TGTGCCAGCAGTGAAGGGGCCGGGGATTCCGGCTATGGCTACACCTTC.

The rearrangement links TRBV28 to TRBJ1-1; D is possibly TRBD1 (5 bases). Trimming took 6 bases from V and 4 from J, leaving 15 bases between them. This CDR3 region has 14 residues. Germline assignment: CDR1 MDHEN and CDR2 SYDVKM. CDR3 nucleotides: TGTGCCAGCAGCCTTAAGCAGGGCCGCACTGAAGCTTTCTTT. Translation: CASSLKQGRTEAFF.

This clone was detected a few times. The J gene is TRBJ2-6, the V gene TRBV4-2; TRBD2 aligns across 10 bases. CDR1 and CDR2 from the germline V gene are LGHNA and YNFKEQ. The CDR3 runs 18 residues. With V trimmed by 6 bases and J by 3 bases, 11 bases remained unmatched. The CDR3 loop reads CASRPGVLAGVGANVLTF. For the CDR3, the DNA is TGTGCCAGCAGGCCCGGGGTGCTAGCGGGAGTTGGGGCCAACGTCCTGACTTTC.

This chain links TRBV4-3 with TRBJ2-1, with 10 bases lining up with TRBD2. Germline assignment: CDR1 LGHNA and CDR2 YSLEER. This CDR3 is built from 15 residues. J gave up 8 bases and V 1 base, and 5 bases lay outside the gene matches. The CDR3 DNA reads TGCGCCAGCAGCCAAGCGGCTAGCGGGAGACATGAGCAGTTCTTC. Translating it yields CASSQAASGRHEQFF.

CDR3 sequence: CASSLFPGTDPEQYF. CDR3 bases: TGTGCCAGCAGTTTATTCCCCGGGACAGATCCCGAGCAGTACTTC. The V call is TRBV27, the J call TRBJ2-7, with TRBD1 matching over 7 bases. The CDR3 contains 15 residues. Germline V gene lookup returns CDR1 MNHEY and CDR2 SMNVEV (reference sequence). J was trimmed by 6 bases and V by 1 base; bases with no gene match: 9.

The chain couples TRBV2 to TRBJ2-1; possible D gene TRBD2, 5 bases. The V gene's germline CDR1 is SNHLY and CDR2 FYNNEI. The CDR3 runs 15 residues. V was shortened by 6 bases and J by 8 bases, with 20 bases between the two germline ends. The CDR3 protein is CASSTRWESRDEQFF. In DNA, the CDR3 is TGTGCCAGCAGCACGCGGTGGGAGTCGAGGGATGAGCAGTTCTTC.

This clone has ten or more counts. The DNA of the CDR3 is TGTGCCAGCAGCTTAGGGTCCTCCTTTAGGGGACAGGGGTATGAAAAACTGTTTTTT. Translating it yields CASSLGSSFRGQGYEKLFF. The chain links TRBV7-2 to TRBJ1-4; 10 positions agree with TRBD1. CDR1 and CDR2 from the germline V gene are SGHTA and FQGNSA. This CDR3 spans 19 amino acids. The V and J ends lost 1 base and 6 bases, in that order; junction bases with no gene match: 14.

J is TRBJ1-4 and V is TRBV18; the match to TRBD1 covers 9 bases. Unmatched junction bases numbered 7, after V lost 3 bases and J lost 8 bases. The CDR3 has 15 residues. Germline assignment: CDR1 KGHSH and CDR2 LQKENI. CDR3 in DNA: TGTGCCAGCTCACCCCCCGGGACAGGGTTGGAAAAACTGTTTTTT. Translated: CASSPPGTGLEKLFF.

This sequence joins TRBV28 and TRBJ1-5, with TRBD1 identical over 7 bases. In germline, CDR1 is MDHEN, CDR2 SYDVKM. Unmatched junction bases numbered 10, after V lost 7 bases and J lost 4 bases. The CDR3 length is 15 residues. This CDR3 reads CASNYRQGLNQPQHF. CDR3 DNA: TGTGCCAGCAACTACCGACAGGGCCTAAATCAGCCCCAGCATTTT.

The genes are TRBV7-2 and TRBJ2-7; D is uncertain. CDR1 and CDR2 (germline): SGHTA, FQGNSA. Trimming took off 2 bases at V and 2 bases at J, with 7 bases between the two ends. The CDR3 is 13 amino acids. The CDR3 nucleotides are TGTGCCAGCAGCTTAAACGGTGCCTACGAGCAGTACTTC. The encoded protein is CASSLNGAYEQYF. Using reference TRBV7-2 and TRBJ2-7 for the parts outside the CDR3, the full variable domain is GAGVSQSPSNKVTEKGKDVELRCDPISGHTALYWYRQSLGQGLEFLIYFQGNSAPDKSGLPSDRFSAERTGGSVSTLTIQRTQQEDSAVYLCASSLNGAYEQYFGPGTRLTVT.

The chain joins TRBV2 to TRBJ2-4, with D uncertain. V shed 3 bases and J shed 7 bases, with 7 bases lying between them. This CDR3 has 12 residues. Per germline, CDR1 SNHLY and CDR2 FYNNEI. The CDR3 loop is CASSDPLNIQYF. CDR3 bases: TGTGCCAGCAGTGACCCCCTCAACATTCAGTACTTC.

The count of this clone is one. The rearrangement joins TRBV10-1 to TRBJ2-3, with TRBD2 as a possible D gene (5 bases). Germline assignment: CDR1 WNHNN and CDR2 SYGVQD (reference sequence). This CDR3 is 15 amino acids long. Trimming removed 4 bases from V and 2 bases from J, with 13 bases in between. The CDR3 DNA follows: TGCGCCAGCAGTGCGAGGGCGAGTTACACAGATACGCAGTATTTT. As protein: CASSARASYTDTQYF.

This CDR3 reads CASSGQGVNEQFF. CDR3 DNA: TGCGCCAGCAGTGGACAGGGGGTCAATGAGCAGTTCTTC. The chain carries TRBV10-2 and TRBJ2-1, with 9 bases matching TRBD1. The CDR3 has 13 amino acids. Germline CDR1 WSHSY, CDR2 SAAADI. V trimming: 4 bases; J trimming: 6 bases; junction bases outside the gene matches: 1.

The J gene is TRBJ2-3, the V gene TRBV15, with TRBD2 identical over 11 bases. The length of the CDR3 is 13 residues. Germline CDR1 is LNHNV and CDR2 is YYDKDF (reference sequence). DNA of the CDR3: TGTGCTACTAGCGGGAGTACGCCAGATACGCAGTATTTT. Protein sequence: CATSGSTPDTQYF.

CDR3: CASSLLDEQFF. CDR3 coding DNA: TGTGCCAGCAGCTTACTAGATGAGCAGTTCTTC. The rearrangement links TRBV11-3 to TRBJ2-1; D gene unclear. This CDR3 contains 11 residues. V was cut by 2 bases and J by 8 bases, with 4 bases left in between. Germline V gene lookup returns CDR1 SGHNT and CDR2 YENEEA. The full variable domain, in which reference TRBV11-3 and TRBJ2-1 provide the parts outside the CDR3, is EAGVVQSPRYKIIEKKQPVAFWCNPISGHNTLYWYLQNLGQGPELLIRYENEEAVDDSQLPKDRFSAERLKGVDSTLKIQPAELGDSAVYLCASSLLDEQFFGPGTRLTVL.

The V call is TRBV2, the J call TRBJ1-1, with D possibly being TRBD1 (6 bases). Trimming stripped 7 bases from V and 0 bases from J, with 9 bases between. CDR3 size: 13 residues. Germline-derived CDR1 and CDR2 are SNHLY and FYNNEI. CDR3 nucleotides: TGTGCCAGCACGGACAGCTTGAACACTGAAGCTTTCTTT. This gives the protein CASTDSLNTEAFF.

The chain couples TRBV7-2 to TRBJ2-5, with a possible D match to TRBD2 (5 bases). V lost 5 bases, J lost 0 bases, and 10 bases lay in between. The CDR3 consists of 14 residues. CDR1 and CDR2 from the germline V gene are SGHTA and FQGNSA. CDR3 in amino acids: CASSASGNQETQYF. The CDR3 coding sequence is TGTGCCAGCAGCGCATCCGGGAACCAAGAGACCCAGTACTTC.

The CDR3 nucleotides are TGTGCCAGCAGCTTAACCGGGACTAGCGGGCCCCAAGAGACCCAGTACTTC. Amino acids: CASSLTGTSGPQETQYF. The chain has TRBV7-3 and TRBJ2-5; 12 nucleotides align to TRBD2. The germline V gene has CDR1 SGHTA and CDR2 FQGTGA. The CDR3 contains 17 residues. V trimming: 0 bases; J trimming: 1 base; junction bases outside the gene matches: 3.

CDR3: CASSHLAATGGYEQYF. The CDR3 bases are TGTGCCAGCAGCCACCTGGCCGCGACAGGGGGCTACGAGCAGTACTTC. The chain is built from TRBV4-2 and TRBJ2-7, with 9 bases that match TRBD1. From germline, CDR1 is LGHNA and CDR2 YNFKEQ. The trim removed 3 bases at V and 3 bases at J, leaving 9 bases unmatched. The CDR3 totals 16 residues.

CDR3 sequence reads: CASPLGTSGTNEQFF. CDR3 nucleotides: TGTGCCAGCCCTCTGGGGACTAGCGGGACCAATGAGCAGTTCTTC. V gene TRBV19 combines with J gene TRBJ2-1; 13 nucleotides align to TRBD2. V trimming: 9 bases; J trimming: 6 bases; junction bases outside the gene matches: 8. The length of the CDR3 is 15 residues. In germline, CDR1 is LNHDA, CDR2 SQIVND (reference sequence).